This T cell receptor beta chain comes out of a study of T cells in Graves' hyperthyroidism and ophthalmopathy. Trimming took 5 bases from V and 14 from J, leaving 20 bases between them. The CDR3 runs to 13 residues. From germline, CDR1 is SGHRS and CDR2 YFSETQ. Amplification of TCR beta CDR3 regions was performed using RNA transcripts as template. HTBI primers were the set used in a first-round RT-PCR of the TCR CDR3. TCRdb reanalysed the multiplex PCR reads using MiXCR and keeps one entry per CDR3 protein. The sample has about 570,000 distinct CDR3 sequences; more than 45% are singletons. Worth noting for this clonotype: The antigen is unknown.

Whole-study results and caveats: Most thyroid clonotypes expanded above 0.001 appeared in blood too.

The source is an adult woman with Graves' disease, either hyperthyroidism or ophthalmopathy (not recorded which). The chain has TRBV5-1 and TRBJ1-5; no definite D call. The sequenced material came from peripheral blood or thyroid tissue (not recorded which). The CDR3 is CASRPGGFFSEHF. CDR3 bases: TGCGCCAGCAGGCCTGGTGGGTTTTTTTCGGAGCATTTT.